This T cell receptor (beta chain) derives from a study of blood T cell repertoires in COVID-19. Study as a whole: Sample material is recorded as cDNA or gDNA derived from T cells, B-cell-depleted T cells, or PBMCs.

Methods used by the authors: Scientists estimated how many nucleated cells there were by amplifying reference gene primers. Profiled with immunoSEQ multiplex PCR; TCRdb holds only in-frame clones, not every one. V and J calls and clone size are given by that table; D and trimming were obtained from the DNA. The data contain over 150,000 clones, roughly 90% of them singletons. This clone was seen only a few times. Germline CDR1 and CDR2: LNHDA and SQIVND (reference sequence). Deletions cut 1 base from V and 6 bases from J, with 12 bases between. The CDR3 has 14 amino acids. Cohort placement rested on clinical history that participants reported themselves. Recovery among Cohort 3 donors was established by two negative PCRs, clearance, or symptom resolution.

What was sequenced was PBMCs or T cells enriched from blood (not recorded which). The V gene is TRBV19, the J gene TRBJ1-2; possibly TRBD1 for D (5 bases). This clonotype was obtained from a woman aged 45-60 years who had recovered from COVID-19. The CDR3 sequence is CASSIGGWSDGYTF. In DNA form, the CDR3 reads TGTGCCAGTAGTATAGGGGGCTGGTCGGATGGCTACACCTTC. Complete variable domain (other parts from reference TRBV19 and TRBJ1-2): DGGITQSPKYLFRKEGQNVTLSCEQNLNHDAMYWYRQDPGQGLRLIYYSQIVNDFQKGDIAEGYSVSREKKESFPLTVTSAQKNPTAFYLCASSIGGWSDGYTFGSGTRLTVV.